This entry lists 26 T cell receptor beta chains sequenced from one sample in a study of blood T cells in healthy people across ages. Next came a second PCR, run for about 6 to 11 cycles, which used a sample-barcoded 5' primer along with a J-beta primer mix. TCRdb recomputed calls from the 5' RACE reads with MiXCR, one row per CDR3 protein. The repertoire consists of 550,000 to 800,000 distinct CDR3 sequences, with roughly 20% occurring once and the leading ten covering 3.5% to 4%. Sequencing used blood. These receptors were collected from a man in his sixties or seventies in good health.

This sequence joins TRBV6-1 and TRBJ1-5; D uncertain. The V gene's germline CDR1 is MNHNS and CDR2 SASEGT. The CDR3 sequence is 16 residues long. V dropped 2 bases and J dropped 3 bases, with 14 bases sitting between them. The CDR3 sequence: CASSESPGSPNQPQHF. The CDR3 nucleotides are TGTGCCAGCAGTGAATCCCCCGGCAGTCCCAATCAGCCCCAGCATTTT.

This chain joins TRBV3-1 and TRBJ2-1, with a weak D call TRBD2 (6 bases). The CDR3 totals 15 residues. V was pared by 1 base and J by 7 bases, with 14 bases between. CDR1 is LGHDT and CDR2 is YNNKEL in the germline V gene (reference sequence). The CDR3 is CASSQGGTQRNEQFF. DNA for the CDR3: TGTGCCAGCAGCCAAGGCGGGACCCAACGTAATGAGCAGTTCTTC.

This clonotype was observed a few times. V usage is TRBV12-3 or TRBV12-4 and J usage is TRBJ2-3, with no clear D. V was cut by 3 bases and J by 6 bases, with 10 bases left in between. The CDR3 is 13 amino acids. The CDR3 region has the DNA TGTGCCAGCAGTTTCTCCAGCATGGATACGCAGTATTTT. This codes for CASSFSSMDTQYF.

A few counts support this clonotype. The chain links TRBV10-2 to TRBJ2-7, with D perhaps TRBD2 (6 bases). The V gene's germline CDR1 is WSHSY and CDR2 SAAADI. Trimming removed 3 bases at V and 2 bases at J, with 14 bases between. The CDR3 covers 15 residues. For the CDR3, the DNA is TGCGCCAGCAGTGAACGTGACCGGGGGACCTACGAGCAGTACTTC. Its translation: CASSERDRGTYEQYF.

This clonotype appeared a few times. V is TRBV6-2 or TRBV6-3 and J is TRBJ2-7; TRBD1 might be the D (5 bases). The germline V and J ends were trimmed by 5 bases and 9 bases, with 23 bases remaining between them. Germline V CDR1 and CDR2: MNHEY, SVGEGT. The CDR3 is 15 amino acids. CDR3 nucleotides: TGTGCCAGCAGTACTGGACCGGTGGACAAGTCACCGCAGTACTTC. Protein: CASSTGPVDKSPQYF.

This chain joins TRBV7-2 and TRBJ2-1; D could derive from TRBD1 or TRBD2 (5 bases each). With 2 bases removed from V and 7 bases from J, the gap between germline ends came to 9 bases. CDR3 size: 13 residues. CDR1 and CDR2 from the germline V gene are SGHTA and FQGNSA. CDR3 sequence: CASSLSRENEQFF. CDR3 DNA sequence: TGTGCCAGCAGCTTAAGCAGGGAGAATGAGCAGTTCTTC.

This clonotype was recorded a few times. This chain joins TRBV7-2 and TRBJ2-5, with D perhaps matching TRBD2 (7 bases). V was trimmed by 3 bases and J by 10 bases, leaving 15 bases between them. The CDR3 totals 13 residues. The germline V gene has CDR1 SGHTA and CDR2 FQGNSA. The CDR3 spells CASSLAGEGFQYF. The CDR3 nucleotides are TGTGCCAGCAGCTTGGCAGGGGAGGGTTTCCAGTACTTC.

This rearrangement joins TRBV29-1 to TRBJ2-1, with 14 bases identical to TRBD2. This CDR3 comprises 16 residues. Germline values: CDR1 SQVTM, CDR2 ANQGSEA. Unmatched junction bases numbered 13, after V lost 6 bases and J lost 9 bases. The CDR3: CSVAPRLAGGPGEQFF. CDR3 bases: TGCAGCGTCGCCCCTAGACTAGCGGGAGGGCCAGGTGAGCAGTTCTTC.

V is TRBV27 and J is TRBJ1-1; perhaps TRBD1 as D (5 bases). Germline CDR1 and CDR2: MNHEY and SMNVEV (reference sequence). V was trimmed by 2 bases and J by 4 bases, leaving 14 bases between them. The CDR3 contains 15 residues. CDR3 sequence: CASSLVGGFGTEAFF. The CDR3 DNA reads as TGTGCCAGCAGTTTAGTCGGGGGGTTCGGCACTGAAGCTTTCTTT.

This clonotype was detected only a few times. One junction end disagrees with the germline gene, perhaps due to a read error. The chain couples TRBV20-1 to TRBJ2-3, with D maybe TRBD1 (5 bases). The CDR3 consists of 15 residues. Germline values: CDR1 DFQATT, CDR2 SNEGSKA (reference sequence). The chain's CDR3 is CSARDPGPAGDTQCF. The CDR3 coding sequence is TGCAGTGCTAGAGATCCAGGGCCAGCAGGAGATACGCAGTGTTTT.

The CDR3 sequence is CASREWSETQYF. CDR3 sequence (DNA): TGTGCCAGCAGGGAATGGTCGGAGACCCAGTACTTC. The chain uses TRBV6-1 and TRBJ2-5; D gene uncertain. In germline, CDR1 is MNHNS, CDR2 SASEGT. CDR3 length equals 12 residues. V shed 6 bases and J shed 5 bases, with 10 bases lying between them.

The chain carries TRBV15 and TRBJ1-4, with 9 bases aligning to TRBD1. CDR1 is LNHNV, CDR2 YYDKDF, per germline (reference sequence). The V gene end was trimmed by 4 bases and the J gene end by 2 bases; junction bases not matched to a gene: 2. This CDR3 has 15 residues. CDR3 DNA: TGTGCCACCAGCACGGACAGGGGTACTAATGAAAAACTGTTTTTT. This translates into CATSTDRGTNEKLFF.

The V call is TRBV12-3 or TRBV12-4, the J call TRBJ2-3; 7 bases are a match to TRBD1. Trimming at V came to 5 bases and at J to 3 bases, leaving 2 bases not matched to a gene. CDR3 length: 13 residues. The CDR3 loop is CASSTGETDTQYF. CDR3 sequence (DNA): TGTGCCAGCAGTACAGGGGAAACAGATACGCAGTATTTT.

The V gene is TRBV28, the J gene TRBJ2-7; 7 bases are shared with TRBD1. CDR3 length equals 14 residues. The ends lost 3 bases at V and 6 bases at J; junction bases unmatched: 8. Germline assignment: CDR1 MDHEN and CDR2 SYDVKM. The CDR3 sequence: CASSFSGDSAEQYF. CDR3 bases: TGTGCCAGCAGTTTTTCCGGGGACAGTGCCGAGCAGTACTTC. The whole variable domain, filled in from reference TRBV28 and TRBJ2-7, reads DVKVTQSSRYLVKRTGEKVFLECVQDMDHENMFWYRQDPGLGLRLIYFSYDVKMKEKGDIPEGYSVSREKKERFSLILESASTNQTSMYLCASSFSGDSAEQYFGPGTRLTVT.

The chain links TRBV4-1 to TRBJ1-4; D is possibly TRBD1 (6 bases). CDR1 and CDR2 from the germline V gene are MGHRA and YSYEKL. CDR3 length: 15 residues. The V end was cut by 4 bases, the J end by 6 bases, with 15 bases between. CDR3 nucleotide sequence: TGCGCCAGCAGCCGCAACAGGGTATGGGATGAAAAACTGTTTTTT. Amino acid sequence: CASSRNRVWDEKLFF.

This clonotype came up many times. V gene TRBV20-1 combines with J gene TRBJ2-5; weak D call: TRBD1 (7 bases). Trimming stripped 5 bases from V and 4 bases from J, with 14 bases between. From germline, CDR1 is DFQATT and CDR2 SNEGSKA (reference sequence). The CDR3 loop spans 13 amino acids. The CDR3 coding sequence is TGCAGTGCTGGACCTCAGGGGGGAGAGACCCAGTACTTC. Its protein is CSAGPQGGETQYF.

J is TRBJ2-5 and V is TRBV30; possibly TRBD1 or TRBD2 for D (6 bases each). This CDR3 region has 12 residues. Trimming took off 2 bases at V and 4 bases at J, with 8 bases between the two ends. Germline-derived CDR1 and CDR2 are GTSNPN and SVGIG (reference sequence). CDR3 amino acids: CAWSKGGETQYF. CDR3 in DNA: TGTGCCTGGAGTAAGGGGGGAGAGACCCAGTACTTC.

At least ten counts were recorded for this clonotype. The chain joins TRBV28 to TRBJ2-1; possibly TRBD2 for D (6 bases). The V end was cut by 6 bases, the J end by 7 bases, with 16 bases between. The CDR3 extends over 14 amino acids. The germline V gene has CDR1 MDHEN and CDR2 SYDVKM. For the CDR3, the DNA is TGTGCCAGCAGCCTAGGAGGGCCCCGGAATGAGCAGTTCTTC. Translating gives CASSLGGPRNEQFF.

The chain couples TRBV5-1 to TRBJ2-5; possible D gene TRBD2, 6 bases. Germline V lookup: CDR1 SGHRS, CDR2 YFSETQ. Trimming stripped 4 bases from V and 5 bases from J, with 15 bases between. CDR3 size: 14 residues. CDR3 protein: CASSPGDARETQYF. The CDR3 bases are TGCGCCAGCAGCCCGGGGGATGCACGGGAGACCCAGTACTTC.

A few counts support this clonotype. V gene TRBV20-1 combines with J gene TRBJ2-1, with 11 bases aligning to TRBD2. With V trimmed by 4 bases and J by 4 bases, 6 bases remained unmatched. This CDR3 is 15 amino acids long. Per the germline V gene, CDR1 is DFQATT and CDR2 is SNEGSKA (reference sequence). The CDR3 DNA is TGCAGTGCTAACACCGGGACTAGCGGTTACAATGAGCAGTTCTTC. As protein: CSANTGTSGYNEQFF.

The rearrangement joins TRBV15 to TRBJ2-2; D gene unclear. There are 14 residues in the CDR3. Germline CDR1 LNHNV, CDR2 YYDKDF (reference sequence). V was cut by 4 bases and J by 1 base, with 7 bases left in between. The CDR3 loop is CATSIQMNTGELFF. The CDR3 DNA reads TGTGCCACCAGCATACAGATGAACACCGGGGAGCTGTTTTTT.

V is TRBV7-8 and J is TRBJ2-7; D gene uncertain. Trimming left V 4 bases short and J 9 bases short, with 10 bases between. CDR1 and CDR2 from the germline V gene are SGHVS and FQNEAQ. This CDR3 contains 11 residues. Here the CDR3 DNA reads TGTGCCAGCAGCTCCGATCGCGCGCAGTACTTC. It translates to CASSSDRAQYF.

This clonotype was seen ten or more times. The V call is TRBV20-1, the J call TRBJ2-1; the D gene is possibly TRBD2 (5 bases). This CDR3 has 11 residues. CDR1 DFQATT and CDR2 SNEGSKA come from the germline V gene (reference sequence). V was clipped by 6 bases and J by 7 bases, with 10 bases between them. The CDR3 loop reads CSASRGNEQFF. The CDR3 DNA reads as TGCAGTGCCAGCCGAGGGAATGAGCAGTTCTTC.

The chain is built from TRBV6-5 and TRBJ2-3; TRBD1 aligns across 12 bases. The germline V gene has CDR1 MNHEY and CDR2 SVGAGI. The CDR3 is made up of 15 amino acids. V lost 10 bases, J lost 6 bases, and 11 bases stayed unmatched. CDR3 residues: CANRAGTGGADTQYF. The CDR3 DNA reads TGTGCCAACAGGGCCGGGACAGGGGGCGCGGATACGCAGTATTTT.

J is TRBJ1-1 and V is TRBV5-1; maybe TRBD1 (5 bases). The germline V and J ends were trimmed by 4 bases and 1 base, with 14 bases remaining between them. Looked up from germline, CDR1 is SGHRS and CDR2 is YFSETQ. CDR3 length equals 15 residues. The CDR3 DNA sequence: TGCGCCAGCAGCCGCGCCGGGACGTCGAACACTGAAGCTTTCTTT. Encoded protein: CASSRAGTSNTEAFF.

The rearrangement joins TRBV7-9 to TRBJ2-2, with TRBD1 matching over 9 bases. V shed 1 base, J shed 6 bases, and the junction held 6 bases outside the gene matches. The CDR3 is 16 amino acids. CDR1 and CDR2 (germline): SEHNR, FQNEAQ (reference sequence). The CDR3 reads CASSLGTGGVAGELFF. The CDR3, as DNA: TGTGCCAGCAGCTTAGGCACAGGGGGCGTCGCCGGGGAGCTGTTTTTT. Based on the CDR3 plus reference TRBV7-9 and TRBJ2-2, the full variable domain is DTGVSQNPRHKITKRGQNVTFRCDPISEHNRLYWYRQTLGQGPEFLTYFQNEAQLEKSRLLSDRFSAERPKGSFSTLEIQRTEQGDSAMYLCASSLGTGGVAGELFFGEGSRLTVL.